The present T cell receptor (beta chain) was sequenced within a study of patients and donors after allogeneic stem cell transplantation. TCRdb processed the RT-PCR reads anew with MiXCR; each CDR3 protein has one entry. The sample lists hundreds of thousands of distinct CDR3 sequences; 15% to 20% were seen once. Per germline, CDR1 SGHTA and CDR2 FQGTGA. This CDR3 comprises 16 residues. V was clipped by 1 base and J by 5 bases, with 14 bases between them. The sample comprised blood, either unsorted or a sorted T cell fraction (not recorded which). This receptor was identified in a human donor who was either an allogeneic HSCT recipient or a stem cell or donor lymphocyte infusion donor (not recorded which). It is not recorded whose cells these are; they may come from a transplant donor. The chain combines TRBV7-3 with TRBJ2-2; TRBD2 might be the D (5 bases). The CDR3 is CASSLSLPGLTGELFF. CDR3 nucleotides: TGTGCCAGCAGCTTAAGTCTTCCGGGGTTGACCGGGGAGCTGTTTTTT.